Listed below are T cell receptor beta chains from one sample, sequenced in a study of T-cell memory formation after mild COVID-19. TCRdb fed the 5' RACE reads into MiXCR, producing one record per CDR3 protein. This table holds over 150,000 distinct CDR3 sequences, around 20% found once. Sequenced: PBMCs or a T cell subset sorted from them (not recorded which). These receptors all stem from a man between 18 and 35 years old who had mild COVID-19 (a few samples of this study predate the infection). Cell type and time point are not known. Each CDR3 is given with its conserved first and last residue.

TRBJ2-5 TRBV20-1 CSARDQGGETQYF
TRBJ2-2 TRBV19 CASSIRDRDTGELFF
TRBJ1-5 TRBV9 CASSVAPSQPQHF
TRBJ2-5 TRBV12-3/TRBV12-4 CASTVGQGRRETQYF
TRBJ1-1 TRBV14 CASSQDLRRGDTEAFF
TRBJ2-5 TRBV4-3 CASSQDWGKETQYF
TRBJ2-3 TRBV11-2 CASSLETSTSTDTQYF
TRBJ2-7 TRBV7-2 CASLRTSGAYEQYF
TRBJ2-5 TRBV29-1 CSVDRTDQETQYF
TRBJ1-2 TRBV5-6 CASSSREGWDGYTF
TRBJ2-3 TRBV7-3 CASTRGGPSDTQYF
TRBJ2-1 TRBV6-6 CASSYSIAGRLSYNEQFF
TRBJ2-2 TRBV5-1 CASSEVMGGELFF
TRBJ2-5 TRBV20-1 CSATGGAKETQYF
TRBJ1-4 TRBV20-1 CSARAAGDEKLFF
TRBJ1-5 TRBV6-2/TRBV6-3 CASSYSRDRAASNQPQHF
TRBJ2-3 TRBV30 CAWSRGLAGGTDTQYF
TRBJ2-6 TRBV14 CASSLFWTGETFTGANVLTF
TRBJ1-2 TRBV7-2 CASSLAAGQGYTF
TRBJ2-3 TRBV7-2 CASSPGQGRTDTQYF
TRBJ2-3 TRBV7-2 CASGVRRADTQYF
TRBJ2-7 TRBV3-1 CASSQGVFSYEQYF